One sample yielded the 6 T cell receptor beta chains listed below, sequenced in a study of T cells expressing NK-cell markers. TCRdb reprocessed the 5' RACE reads and reports one entry per CDR3 protein, with no DNA. The listing records 5,100 or so distinct CDR3 sequences. Sequenced sample: blood T cells: a sorted CD56 or NKG2C T cell subset, CD4+ or CD8+ T cells, or bulk PBMC T cells (not recorded which). These receptors were taken from a man aged 18 to 30 in good health.

V and J are TRBV12-3 or TRBV12-4 and TRBJ1-3. The CDR3 covers 15 residues. The CDR3 sequence is CASSLGGISGNTIYF.

This sequence joins TRBV6-1 and TRBJ2-3; TCRdb lists TRBD1, though no DNA is available to test this call. Per the germline V gene, CDR1 is MNHNS and CDR2 is SASEGT. This CDR3 is built from 15 residues. CDR3 sequence: CASTEQGLSTDTQYF.

According to its frequency, this clonotype is medium-sized. This chain uses TRBV30 with TRBJ2-1; the TCRdb call, TRBD2, lacks DNA for checking. From germline, CDR1 is GTSNPN and CDR2 SVGIG (reference sequence). The CDR3 extends over 13 amino acids. The CDR3 spells CAWSLAGHNEQFF.

The chain has TRBV5-1 and TRBJ2-5. The V gene's germline CDR1 is SGHRS and CDR2 YFSETQ. This CDR3 contains 13 residues. The CDR3 loop reads CASSFRLGETQYF.

The chain links TRBV10-3 to TRBJ2-2. The CDR3 has 13 residues. The germline V gene encodes CDR1 ENHRY and CDR2 SYGVKD. Here the CDR3 reads CAISESYTGELFF.

V gene TRBV4-1 combines with J gene TRBJ2-1; TCRdb proposes TRBD1, but this gene call is untestable without DNA. Looked up from germline, CDR1 is MGHRA and CDR2 is YSYEKL. The CDR3 is 17 amino acids. CDR3 in amino acids: CASSQPARGQKNNELFF.